This T cell receptor (beta chain) stems from a study of blood T cell repertoires in COVID-19. The method was immunoSEQ multiplex PCR; TCRdb's version includes in-frame clones alone and lacks a portion of them. The sample lists some 160,000 clones, around 91% occurring once. V was pared by 2 bases and J by 3 bases, with 9 bases between. The CDR3 has 13 amino acids. Germline CDR1 reads SGHNT; CDR2 reads YYREEE (reference sequence). The sequenced sample consisted of peripheral blood. The chain links TRBV5-4 to TRBJ2-7; D gene uncertain. The sequence was obtained from a woman aged 55 to 70 with active COVID-19. DNA of the CDR3: TGTGCCAGCAGCTTCGATGCGGACTACGAGCAGTACTTC. It is translated as CASSFDADYEQYF.